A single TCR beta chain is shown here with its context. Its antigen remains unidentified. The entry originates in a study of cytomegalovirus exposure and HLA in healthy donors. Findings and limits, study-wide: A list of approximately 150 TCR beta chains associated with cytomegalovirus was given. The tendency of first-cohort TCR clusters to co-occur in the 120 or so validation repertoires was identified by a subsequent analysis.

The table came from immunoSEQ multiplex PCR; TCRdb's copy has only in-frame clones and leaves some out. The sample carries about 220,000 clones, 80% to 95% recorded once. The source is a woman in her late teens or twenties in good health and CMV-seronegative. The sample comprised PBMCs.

CDR3 loop: CASSDGGALYPGLYGYTF. The CDR3 nucleotides read TGTGCCAGCTCAGACGGGGGGGCCCTATACCCCGGACTCTATGGCTACACCTTC. The chain couples TRBV27 to TRBJ1-2; a weak D match, TRBD1 (6 bases). The CDR3 consists of 18 residues. Deletions cut 8 bases from V and 4 bases from J, with 29 bases between. The germline V gene encodes CDR1 MNHEY and CDR2 SMNVEV (reference sequence).